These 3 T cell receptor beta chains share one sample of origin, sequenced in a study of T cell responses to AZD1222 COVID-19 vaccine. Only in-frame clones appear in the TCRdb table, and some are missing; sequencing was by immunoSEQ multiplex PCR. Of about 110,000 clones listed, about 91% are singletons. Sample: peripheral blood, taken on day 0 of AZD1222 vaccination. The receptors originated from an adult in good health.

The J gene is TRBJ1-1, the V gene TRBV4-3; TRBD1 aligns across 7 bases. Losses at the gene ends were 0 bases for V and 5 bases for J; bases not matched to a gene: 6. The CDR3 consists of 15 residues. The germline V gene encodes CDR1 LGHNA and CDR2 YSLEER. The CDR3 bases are TGCGCCAGCAGCCAAGATAGAGGGGGCCGGACTGAAGCTTTCTTT. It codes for CASSQDRGGRTEAFF.

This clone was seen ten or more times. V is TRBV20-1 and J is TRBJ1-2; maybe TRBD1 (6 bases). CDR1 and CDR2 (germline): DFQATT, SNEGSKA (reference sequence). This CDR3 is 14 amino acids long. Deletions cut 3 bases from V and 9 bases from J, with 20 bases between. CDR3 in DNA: TGCAGTGCTAGTTTCGGGGGGCAGGAGATTAGCTACACCTTC. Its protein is CSASFGGQEISYTF.

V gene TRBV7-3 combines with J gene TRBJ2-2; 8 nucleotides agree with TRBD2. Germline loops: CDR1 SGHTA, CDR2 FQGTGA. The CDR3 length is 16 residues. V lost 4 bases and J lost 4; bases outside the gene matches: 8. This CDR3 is CASSYQAGVTTGELFF. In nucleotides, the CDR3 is TGTGCCAGCAGCTACCAAGCGGGGGTGACCACCGGGGAGCTGTTTTTT.